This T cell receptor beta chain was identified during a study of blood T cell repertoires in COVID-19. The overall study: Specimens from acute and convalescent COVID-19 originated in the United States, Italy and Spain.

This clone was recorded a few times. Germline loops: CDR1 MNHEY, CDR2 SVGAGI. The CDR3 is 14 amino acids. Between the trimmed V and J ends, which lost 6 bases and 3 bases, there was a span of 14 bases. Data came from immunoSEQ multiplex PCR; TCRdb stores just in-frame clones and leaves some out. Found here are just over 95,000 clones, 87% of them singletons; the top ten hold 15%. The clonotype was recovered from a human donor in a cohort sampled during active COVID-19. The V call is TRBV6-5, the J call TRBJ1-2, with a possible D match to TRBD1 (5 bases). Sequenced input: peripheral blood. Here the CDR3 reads CASSLSWGDYGYTF. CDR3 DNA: TGTGCCAGCAGCCTTTCGTGGGGGGACTATGGCTACACCTTC.